The rows below give T cell receptor beta chains drawn from one sample of a study of blood T cell repertoires in COVID-19. Libraries were prepared by immunoSEQ multiplex PCR; TCRdb keeps only in-frame clonotypes and omits some of them. The sample contains about 170,000 clones, about 86% of which appear only once. Material for sequencing was peripheral blood. The receptor source for this set is a man aged 18 to 30 with active or convalescent COVID-19. CDR3s include the opening cysteine and the closing phenylalanine or tryptophan. Each record gives: V gene, J gene, CDR3 length, clone size, D gene, CDR3 DNA, CDR3 protein. The D gene is left open where the match is weak. Size is omitted from some rows. Given values are once, few, many or a class for expanded clones.

V: TRBV6-4
J: TRBJ1-1
length: 13
size: NA
D: TRBD1
DNA: TGTGCCAGCCAAACCCCCGGGACAGCTGAAGCTTTCTTT
CDR3: CASQTPGTAEAFF

V: TRBV10-3
J: TRBJ1-2
length: 19
size: few
D: TRBD1
DNA: TGTGCCATCAGTGAGTCGCTAATTCGGACAGGGTCCCCCAACTATGGCTACACCTTC
CDR3: CAISESLIRTGSPNYGYTF

V: TRBV13
J: TRBJ1-1
length: 14
size: NA
D: NA
DNA: TGTGCCAGCAGCTTGTTCACAGCCGACACTGAAGCTTTCTTT
CDR3: CASSLFTADTEAFF

V: TRBV21-1
J: TRBJ2-1
length: 17
size: NA
D: NA
DNA: TGTGCCAGCAGCAAAGAGGGAATAGGGAGCTCCTACAATGAGCAGTTCTTC
CDR3: CASSKEGIGSSYNEQFF

V: TRBV6-6
J: TRBJ1-6
length: 14
size: few
D: NA
DNA: TGTGCCAGCTTCACGACAGGAAAAGATTCACCCCTCCACTTT
CDR3: CASFTTGKDSPLHF

V: TRBV13
J: TRBJ2-7
length: 15
size: NA
D: NA
DNA: TGTGCCAGCAGCTTAGTGGCAGGGAAAGTCCACGAGCAGTACTTC
CDR3: CASSLVAGKVHEQYF

V: TRBV5-4
J: TRBJ2-3
length: 14
size: NA
D: NA
DNA: TGTGCCAGCATCAAAAGGGGGAGTGCAGATACGCAGTATTTT
CDR3: CASIKRGSADTQYF

V: TRBV7-9
J: TRBJ2-1
length: 17
size: NA
D: TRBD2
DNA: TGTGCCAGCAGCTTAGGACTAGCGGGAGATGCCTACAATGAGCAGTTCTTC
CDR3: CASSLGLAGDAYNEQFF

V: TRBV27
J: TRBJ2-5
length: 14
size: NA
D: TRBD1
DNA: TGTGCCAGCAGTTCCATGACAGGGAAAGTGACCCAGTACTTC
CDR3: CASSSMTGKVTQYF

V: TRBV27
J: TRBJ2-1
length: 16
size: once
D: NA
DNA: TGTGCCAGCAGTTTTCTGACAGTGAGCTCCTACAATGAGCAGTTCTTC
CDR3: CASSFLTVSSYNEQFF

V: TRBV5-6
J: TRBJ1-4
length: 15
size: few
D: TRBD1
DNA: TGTGCCAGCAGCTCCAAGACAGGGGCTGTCGAAAAACTGTTTTTT
CDR3: CASSSKTGAVEKLFF

V: TRBV19
J: TRBJ1-1
length: 16
size: NA
D: NA
DNA: TGTGCCAGTAGTAGCGCCGGGGTGACCTTCGGCACTGAAGCTTTCTTT
CDR3: CASSSAGVTFGTEAFF

V: TRBV11-2
J: TRBJ1-4
length: 15
size: NA
D: NA
DNA: TGTGCCAGCACCAATATGGTCGGACTTAATGAAAAACTGTTTTTT
CDR3: CASTNMVGLNEKLFF

V: TRBV4-3
J: TRBJ2-3
length: 15
size: NA
D: NA
DNA: TGCGCCAGCAGCCAAGATTACTTGAACACAGATACGCAGTATTTT
CDR3: CASSQDYLNTDTQYF

V: TRBV5-1
J: TRBJ2-3
length: 16
size: once
D: TRBD2
DNA: TGCGCCAGCAGCCTAACCCGGGGGGGCCTAACAGATACGCAGTATTTT
CDR3: CASSLTRGGLTDTQYF

V: TRBV28
J: TRBJ2-6
length: 16
size: few
D: NA
DNA: TGTGCCAGCACCCAAGGACAGCTCTCTGGGGCCAACGTCCTGACTTTC
CDR3: CASTQGQLSGANVLTF

V: TRBV10-3
J: TRBJ2-7
length: 18
size: NA
D: NA
DNA: TGTGCCATCAGTGAGACGGCGCTTTGGACAGCGAATCACTACGAGCAGTACTTC
CDR3: CAISETALWTANHYEQYF

V: TRBV6-4
J: TRBJ1-2
length: 15
size: few
D: TRBD1
DNA: TGTGCCAGCAGGGCCGGGACAGGGGCAGGGCATGGCTACACCTTC
CDR3: CASRAGTGAGHGYTF

V: TRBV5-4
J: TRBJ1-5
length: 14
size: NA
D: TRBD1
DNA: TGTGCCAGCAGCCAGGACAGGGGGGGTCAGCCCCAGCATTTT
CDR3: CASSQDRGGQPQHF

V: TRBV25-1
J: TRBJ1-2
length: 16
size: NA
D: NA
DNA: TGTGCCAGCAGTGAAGGACAGACCCACACCCTCTATGGCTACACCTTC
CDR3: CASSEGQTHTLYGYTF

V: TRBV29-1
J: TRBJ1-2
length: 12
size: NA
D: TRBD1
DNA: TGCAGCGTTGCGACAGGGGAGGGAGGCTACACCTTC
CDR3: CSVATGEGGYTF

V: TRBV2
J: TRBJ2-3
length: 14
size: NA
D: NA
DNA: TGTGCCAGCAGTAAACTAGAGGGCACAGATACGCAGTATTTT
CDR3: CASSKLEGTDTQYF

V: TRBV27
J: TRBJ1-5
length: 14
size: NA
D: NA
DNA: TGTGCCAGCAGTTTGTTATCCGGTGGTCAGCCCCAGCATTTT
CDR3: CASSLLSGGQPQHF

V: TRBV29-1
J: TRBJ1-3
length: 15
size: NA
D: TRBD1
DNA: TGCAGCGCCCTGGGGACAGGGGAGGAATTTCGCACCATATATTTT
CDR3: CSALGTGEEFRTIYF

V: TRBV21-1
J: TRBJ1-6
length: 18
size: NA
D: NA
DNA: TGTGCCAGCAGCAAAGCTTTGAAACACAGCTCCTATAATTCACCCCTCCACTTT
CDR3: CASSKALKHSSYNSPLHF

V: TRBV27
J: TRBJ1-1
length: 16
size: NA
D: NA
DNA: TGTGCCAGCAGTTTGAGGGGGAGTAGCATGAACACTGAAGCTTTCTTT
CDR3: CASSLRGSSMNTEAFF